This TCR beta chain was obtained from a study of blood T cells in healthy people across ages. Findings and caveats of the study: Getting older went along with TCR beta diversity per million T cells dropping roughly linearly.

From germline, CDR1 is SGHRS and CDR2 YFSETQ. The CDR3 consists of 13 residues. Between the trimmed V and J ends, which lost 5 bases and 5 bases, there was a span of 13 bases. A second PCR of about 7 to 12 cycles used a sample-barcoded 5' primer and a J-beta primer mix. TCRdb reprocessed the 5' RACE reads with MiXCR, giving one entry per CDR3 protein. Seen here are some 1.5 million distinct CDR3 sequences, 25% to 30% observed once, and the top ten hold roughly 8%. Note on this clonotype: The antigen is unknown.

The chain combines TRBV5-1 with TRBJ2-5; D is undetermined. This TCR was sampled from a woman aged 25 to 39 in good health. Sequenced input: blood. The CDR3: CASRVGSLETQYF. The CDR3 bases are TGCGCCAGCAGGGTAGGGTCTTTGGAGACCCAGTACTTC.